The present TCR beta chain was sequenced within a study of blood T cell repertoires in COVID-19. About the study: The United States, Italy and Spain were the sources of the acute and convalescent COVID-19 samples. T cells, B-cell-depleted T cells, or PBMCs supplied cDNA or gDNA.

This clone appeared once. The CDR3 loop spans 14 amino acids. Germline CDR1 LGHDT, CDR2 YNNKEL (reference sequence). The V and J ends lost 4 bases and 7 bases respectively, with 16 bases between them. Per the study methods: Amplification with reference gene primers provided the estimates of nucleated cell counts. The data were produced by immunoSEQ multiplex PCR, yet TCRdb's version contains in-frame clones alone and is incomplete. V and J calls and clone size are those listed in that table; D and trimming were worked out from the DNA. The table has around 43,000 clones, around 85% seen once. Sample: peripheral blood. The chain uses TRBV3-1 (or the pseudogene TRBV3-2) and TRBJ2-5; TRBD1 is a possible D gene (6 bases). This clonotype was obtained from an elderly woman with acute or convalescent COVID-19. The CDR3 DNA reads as TGTGCCAGCAGCCGCCAGCAGGGGCTGGGGACCCAGTACTTC. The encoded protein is CASSRQQGLGTQYF.